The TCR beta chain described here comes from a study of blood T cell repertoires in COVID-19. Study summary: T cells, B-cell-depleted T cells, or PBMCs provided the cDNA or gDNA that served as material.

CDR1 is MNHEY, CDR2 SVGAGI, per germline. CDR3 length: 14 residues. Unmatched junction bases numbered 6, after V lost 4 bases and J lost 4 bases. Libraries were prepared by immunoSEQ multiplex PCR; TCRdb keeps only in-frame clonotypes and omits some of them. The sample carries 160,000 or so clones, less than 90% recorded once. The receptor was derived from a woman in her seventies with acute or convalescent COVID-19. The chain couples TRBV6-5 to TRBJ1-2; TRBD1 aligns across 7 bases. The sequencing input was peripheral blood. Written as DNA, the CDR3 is TGTGCCAGCAGTTGGACTGGGACAGCCTATGGCTACACCTTC. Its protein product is CASSWTGTAYGYTF.